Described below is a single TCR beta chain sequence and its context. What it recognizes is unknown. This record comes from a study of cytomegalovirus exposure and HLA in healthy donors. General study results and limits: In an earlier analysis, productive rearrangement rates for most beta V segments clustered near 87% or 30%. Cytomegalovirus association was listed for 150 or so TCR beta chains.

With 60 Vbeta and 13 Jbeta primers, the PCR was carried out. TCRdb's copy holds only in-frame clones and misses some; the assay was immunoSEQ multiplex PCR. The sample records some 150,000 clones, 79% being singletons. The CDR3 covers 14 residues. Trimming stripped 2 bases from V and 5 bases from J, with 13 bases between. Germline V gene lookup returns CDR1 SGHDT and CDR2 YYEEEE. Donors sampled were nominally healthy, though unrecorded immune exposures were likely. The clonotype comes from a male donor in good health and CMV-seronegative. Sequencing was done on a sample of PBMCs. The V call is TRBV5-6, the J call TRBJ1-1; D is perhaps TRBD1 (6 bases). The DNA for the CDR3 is TGTGCCAGCAGCTTAGGGGGGGCAGGTACTGAAGCTTTCTTT. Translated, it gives CASSLGGAGTEAFF.